These 32 T cell receptor beta chains share one sample of origin, sequenced in a study of blood T cell repertoires in COVID-19. This table comes from immunoSEQ multiplex PCR, and its TCRdb copy is limited to in-frame clones, with some not included. This sample carries roughly 200,000 clones, 88% of them seen once, and the ten largest clones take about 1.7%. The sequenced sample consisted of peripheral blood. Receptor source: a man younger than 35 with active or convalescent COVID-19.

The chain employs TRBV19 and TRBJ2-2; 8 positions agree with TRBD2. CDR3 length: 15 residues. The germline CDR1 and CDR2 sequences are LNHDA and SQIVND (reference sequence). V shed 7 bases and J 0 bases; nucleotides not matched to a gene: 4. The CDR3 sequence is CASKSGGANTGELFF. The CDR3 coding sequence is TGTGCCAGTAAAAGCGGGGGCGCGAACACCGGGGAGCTGTTTTTT.

In this sample, this clone turned up once. The chain has TRBV30 and TRBJ2-2; D gene unclear. Germline CDR1 GTSNPN, CDR2 SVGIG (reference sequence). V was clipped by 2 bases and J by 0 bases, with 10 bases between them. This CDR3 comprises 15 residues. CDR3 in DNA: TGTGCCTGGAGTAGTCTGGAGTCGAACACCGGGGAGCTGTTTTTT. Residues: CAWSSLESNTGELFF.

The chain links TRBV30 to TRBJ2-5, with 14 nucleotides matching TRBD2. The germline CDR1 and CDR2 sequences are GTSNPN and SVGIG (reference sequence). J gave up 5 bases and V 1 base, and 6 bases lay outside the gene matches. This CDR3 has 16 amino acids. For the CDR3, the DNA is TGTGCCTGGAGTGCGGGACTAGCGGGAGCAGGGGAGACCCAGTACTTC. This encodes CAWSAGLAGAGETQYF.

This sequence joins TRBV30 and TRBJ1-1; D perhaps matches TRBD1 (6 bases). This CDR3 spans 12 amino acids. CDR1 is GTSNPN, CDR2 SVGIG, per germline (reference sequence). V was pared by 1 base and J by 5 bases, with 8 bases between. The CDR3 coding sequence is TGTGCCTGGAGTGACAGGGTTACTGAAGCTTTCTTT. Protein sequence: CAWSDRVTEAFF.

The chain employs TRBV18 and TRBJ1-1; a possible D gene is TRBD1 (5 bases). The CDR3 sequence is 13 residues long. CDR1 is KGHSH and CDR2 is LQKENI in the germline V gene. V was cut by 7 bases and J by 2 bases, with 11 bases left in between. CDR3 sequence (DNA): TGTGCCAGCTGCACAGACAGAAACACTGAAGCTTTCTTT. Its protein is CASCTDRNTEAFF. Variable domain in full (rest from reference TRBV18 and TRBJ1-1): NAGVMQNPRHLVRRRGQEARLRCSPMKGHSHVYWYRQLPEEGLKFMVYLQKENIIDESGMPKERFSAEFPKEGPSILRIQQVVRGDSAAYFCASCTDRNTEAFFGQGTRLTVV.

The CDR3 region is CASSRDRRDGYTF. DNA of the CDR3: TGTGCCAGCAGCCGGGACCGGAGGGACGGCTACACCTTC. The chain employs TRBV6-5 and TRBJ1-2, with D maybe TRBD1 (5 bases). Germline CDR1 and CDR2: MNHEY and SVGAGI. V shed 6 bases and J shed 8 bases, with 16 bases lying between them. The CDR3 spans 13 residues.

This clone was picked up one time. The genes are TRBV30 and TRBJ1-1, with D perhaps matching TRBD1 (6 bases). With 3 bases removed from V and 4 bases from J, the gap between germline ends came to 12 bases. This CDR3 comprises 13 residues. From germline, CDR1 is GTSNPN and CDR2 SVGIG (reference sequence). The CDR3 loop is CAWSQGPGTEAFF. DNA for the CDR3: TGTGCCTGGAGCCAGGGGCCGGGCACTGAAGCTTTCTTT. The full variable domain, rest sourced from reference TRBV30 and TRBJ1-1, is SQTIHQWPATLVQPVGSPLSLECTVEGTSNPNLYWYRQAAGRGLQLLFYSVGIGQISSEVPQNLSASRPQDRQFILSSKKLLLSDSGFYLCAWSQGPGTEAFFGQGTRLTVV.

The chain carries TRBV19 and TRBJ2-1; 11 positions match TRBD1. This CDR3 is built from 13 residues. After removal of 6 bases from V and 7 bases from J, the junction contained 2 bases not matched to a gene. Germline CDR1 and CDR2: LNHDA and SQIVND (reference sequence). The CDR3 region is CASRDRGLNEQFF. The DNA of the CDR3 is TGTGCCAGTAGGGACAGGGGGCTTAATGAGCAGTTCTTC.

Written as DNA, the CDR3 is TGCGCCAGCAGCCCCCCCGGGGGACAGACATCTGGAAACACCATATATTTT. The encoded protein is CASSPPGGQTSGNTIYF. The gene calls are TRBV4-1 and TRBJ1-3; 7 nucleotides agree with TRBD1. V shed 4 bases and J 1 base; nucleotides not matched to a gene: 10. The CDR3 covers 17 residues. Germline V gene sequence: CDR1 MGHRA, CDR2 YSYEKL.

In its sample, this clone was seen once. The V and J genes are TRBV5-6 and TRBJ2-3; D might be TRBD1 (5 bases). CDR1 SGHDT and CDR2 YYEEEE come from the germline V gene. V was clipped by 4 bases and J by 0 bases, with 15 bases between them. The CDR3 is 16 residues long. The CDR3 here is CASSPVLRQSTDTQYF. CDR3 in DNA: TGTGCCAGCAGCCCGGTCCTACGACAGAGCACAGATACGCAGTATTTT.

The rearrangement links TRBV2 to TRBJ1-4, with D possibly matching TRBD1 (6 bases). This CDR3 contains 18 residues. Germline-derived CDR1 and CDR2 are SNHLY and FYNNEI. The V and J ends lost 5 bases and 5 bases respectively, with 24 bases between them. Here the CDR3 DNA reads TGTGCCAGCAGTAAGCCCGGACAGTTACCCCTCCTAAATGAAAAACTGTTTTTT. This encodes CASSKPGQLPLLNEKLFF.

This clone is a singleton in its sample. The chain employs TRBV27 and TRBJ2-1, with 8 bases matching TRBD1. CDR1 is MNHEY and CDR2 is SMNVEV in the germline V gene (reference sequence). The CDR3 length is 15 residues. V lost 4 bases, J lost 6 bases, and 8 bases stayed unmatched. The CDR3 DNA reads as TGTGCCAGCAGTTCCGGGACAGGAGGCTCCAATGAGCAGTTCTTC. This translates into CASSSGTGGSNEQFF.

The chain combines TRBV9 with TRBJ2-1, with TRBD1 matching over 8 bases. V dropped 2 bases and J dropped 5; count of bases not matched to a gene: 6. The germline CDR1 and CDR2 sequences are SGDLS and YYNGEE. The CDR3 spans 15 residues. DNA of the CDR3: TGTGCCAGCAGCGTTGGACAGGGAAATCACAATGAGCAGTTCTTC. This translates into CASSVGQGNHNEQFF.

This clone has a handful of counts. The V and J genes are TRBV3-1 (or the pseudogene TRBV3-2) and TRBJ1-6, with TRBD1 identical over 7 bases. Trimming at V came to 7 bases and at J to 9 bases, leaving 6 bases not matched to a gene. CDR1 and CDR2 from the germline V gene are LGHDT and YNNKEL (reference sequence). The CDR3 is made up of 13 amino acids. The CDR3 spells CASKQGFGSPLHF. CDR3 nucleotide sequence: TGTGCCAGCAAACAGGGGTTTGGTTCACCCCTCCACTTT.

The chain is built from TRBV19 and TRBJ1-3; TRBD1 aligns across 8 bases. The V gene's germline CDR1 is LNHDA and CDR2 SQIVND (reference sequence). Germline trimming cut 6 bases from V and 4 bases from J; bases unmatched to any gene: 8. The CDR3 is 15 residues long. DNA for the CDR3: TGTGCCAGTAGCAATCAGGGGGCCCTAGGAAACACCATATATTTT. Its protein product is CASSNQGALGNTIYF.

As concerns this clone: One end of the junction fails to match germline, which may point to a read error. Other DNA sequences of this sample code for an identical CDR3. The chain uses TRBV30 and TRBJ1-2, with a tentative D call TRBD1 (5 bases). This CDR3 has 12 residues. Per germline, CDR1 GTSNPN and CDR2 SVGIG (reference sequence). CDR3 nucleotides: TGCGCCTGGAGTGTAGGGGCCCATGGCTACACCTTC. Residues: CAWSVGAHGYTF.

The chain links TRBV5-6 to TRBJ2-3; 10 nucleotides align to TRBD2. The germline CDR1 and CDR2 sequences are SGHDT and YYEEEE. V lost 0 bases to trimming and J lost 0 bases; unmatched junction nucleotides: 1. The CDR3 extends over 16 amino acids. The CDR3: CASSLELAGSTDTQYF. CDR3 DNA sequence: TGTGCCAGCAGCTTGGAACTAGCGGGGAGCACAGATACGCAGTATTTT.

The chain couples TRBV2 to TRBJ2-3; 10 nucleotides match TRBD2. This CDR3 spans 16 amino acids. The germline CDR1 and CDR2 sequences are SNHLY and FYNNEI. V was pared by 0 bases and J by 4 bases, with 4 bases of the junction left unmatched. CDR3 DNA: TGTGCCAGCAGTGAAGCAAGTCTAGCGGGGGCAGATACGCAGTATTTT. The encoded protein is CASSEASLAGADTQYF.

This clone was found once. V is TRBV5-1 and J is TRBJ1-1; D ambiguous. Germline lookup yields CDR1 SGHRS and CDR2 YFSETQ. V gave up 4 bases and J gave up 1 base, with 23 bases separating them. CDR3 length: 18 amino acids. The CDR3 DNA reads as TGCGCCAGCAGCGGCCTCAACGCAACCAGGTACCCGAACACTGAAGCTTTCTTT. Amino acids: CASSGLNATRYPNTEAFF.

Only one count was recorded for this clone. The chain is built from TRBV19 and TRBJ2-1; maybe TRBD2 (5 bases). Germline V gives CDR1 LNHDA, CDR2 SQIVND (reference sequence). The CDR3 covers 16 residues. V shed 6 bases and J shed 0 bases, with 15 bases lying between them. CDR3 in amino acids: CASSDLETISYNEQFF. CDR3 bases: TGTGCCAGTAGCGACCTAGAGACTATCTCCTACAATGAGCAGTTCTTC.

The chain recombines TRBV5-5 with TRBJ2-7; TRBD1 is a possible D gene (6 bases). The V end was cut by 0 bases, the J end by 4 bases, with 17 bases between. The V gene's germline CDR1 is SGHKS and CDR2 YYEKEE (reference sequence). This CDR3 contains 16 residues. Here the CDR3 DNA reads TGTGCCAGCAGCTTGGGGGGCCGGGACACGTTGTACGAGCAGTACTTC. Translation gives CASSLGGRDTLYEQYF.

The gene calls are TRBV2 and TRBJ1-2; the D gene is possibly TRBD1 (5 bases). The V and J ends lost 6 bases and 2 bases respectively, with 10 bases between them. Germline CDR1 SNHLY, CDR2 FYNNEI. This CDR3 comprises 13 residues. Here the CDR3 reads CASRGRVNYGYTF. In DNA form, the CDR3 reads TGTGCCAGCAGGGGCAGGGTGAACTATGGCTACACCTTC.

The rearrangement joins TRBV5-4 to TRBJ2-2; 7 bases line up with TRBD2. The CDR3 consists of 15 residues. Per the germline V gene, CDR1 is SGHNT and CDR2 is YYREEE (reference sequence). The junction had 3 bases not matched to a gene; V was cut back by 4 bases and J by 0 bases. CDR3 nucleotide sequence: TGTGCCAGCAGCAATGGACTAGCGAACACCGGGGAGCTGTTTTTT. Its protein product is CASSNGLANTGELFF. The variable domain in full, completed from reference TRBV5-4 and TRBJ2-2, reads ETGVTQSPTHLIKTRGQQVTLRCSSQSGHNTVSWYQQALGQGPQFIFQYYREEENGRGNFPPRFSGLQFPNYSSELNVNALELDDSALYLCASSNGLANTGELFFGEGSRLTVL.

The genes are TRBV5-1 and TRBJ2-7; D perhaps matches TRBD1 (5 bases). The CDR3 totals 14 residues. V was clipped by 0 bases and J by 6 bases, with 13 bases between them. Germline assignment: CDR1 SGHRS and CDR2 YFSETQ. This chain's CDR3 is CASSLAPGSGEQYF. CDR3 nucleotide sequence: TGCGCCAGCAGCTTGGCCCCAGGGTCTGGCGAGCAGTACTTC. The whole variable domain, filled in from reference TRBV5-1 and TRBJ2-7, reads KAGVTQTPRYLIKTRGQQVTLSCSPISGHRSVSWYQQTPGQGLQFLFEYFSETQRNKGNFPGRFSGRQFSNSRSEMNVSTLELGDSALYLCASSLAPGSGEQYFGPGTRLTVT.

The rearrangement joins TRBV6-5 to TRBJ1-1; 8 bases are a match to TRBD1. V dropped 6 bases and J dropped 5; count of bases not matched to a gene: 8. The CDR3 sequence is 14 residues long. CDR1 MNHEY and CDR2 SVGAGI come from the germline V gene. The CDR3 sequence is CASRLGQGETEAFF. CDR3 DNA: TGTGCCAGCAGACTCGGACAGGGAGAAACTGAAGCTTTCTTT.

This clone has a single count. The V and J genes are TRBV6-2 or TRBV6-3 and TRBJ1-5; 9 bases match TRBD1. CDR3 length equals 19 residues. CDR1 and CDR2 (germline): MNHEY, SVGEGT. J lost 0 bases, V lost 0 bases, and 9 bases had no gene match. Here the CDR3 reads CASSYSPGQGGPSNQPQHF. The CDR3 DNA sequence: TGTGCCAGCAGTTACTCACCGGGACAGGGAGGTCCTAGCAATCAGCCCCAGCATTTT.

The gene calls are TRBV15 and TRBJ1-4; tentative D call: TRBD1 (5 bases). CDR1 and CDR2 from the germline V gene are LNHNV and YYDKDF (reference sequence). This CDR3 contains 14 residues. V dropped 1 base and J dropped 7 bases, with 10 bases sitting between them. CDR3 nucleotide sequence: TGTGCCACCAGCAGAGGCGGGGCGGGTGAAAAACTGTTTTTT. Translating gives CATSRGGAGEKLFF.

The V and J genes are TRBV6-5 and TRBJ1-1; weak D call: TRBD1 (6 bases). The germline CDR1 and CDR2 sequences are MNHEY and SVGAGI. CDR3 length: 14 residues. V lost 7 bases and J lost 5, with 17 bases in between. The CDR3 sequence: CASIRKGGETEAFF. CDR3 bases: TGTGCCAGCATTCGGAAGGGGGGGGAGACTGAAGCTTTCTTT.

The V call is TRBV4-3, the J call TRBJ2-7; 10 bases match TRBD2. From germline, CDR1 is LGHNA and CDR2 YSLEER. The CDR3 spans 16 residues. V was clipped by 1 base and J by 2 bases; unmatched bases: 5. Written as DNA, the CDR3 is TGCGCCAGCAGCCAAGGGTTAGCGGGAGGCGCCTACGAGCAGTACTTC. Protein product: CASSQGLAGGAYEQYF.

This chain joins TRBV30 and TRBJ1-2; D is unresolved. The CDR3 extends over 14 amino acids. Trimming took off 0 bases at V and 2 bases at J, with 10 bases between the two ends. Looked up from germline, CDR1 is GTSNPN and CDR2 is SVGIG (reference sequence). For the CDR3, the DNA is TGTGCCTGGAGTGTACCCCCACTAAACTATGGCTACACCTTC. It encodes CAWSVPPLNYGYTF.

V usage is TRBV9 and J usage is TRBJ2-2, with D possibly matching TRBD1 (6 bases). V was pared by 3 bases and J by 2 bases, with 8 bases between. The length of the CDR3 is 14 residues. From germline, CDR1 is SGDLS and CDR2 YYNGEE. The CDR3 is CASSDRANTGELFF. The CDR3 bases are TGTGCCAGCAGCGACAGGGCTAACACCGGGGAGCTGTTTTTT.

The rearrangement links TRBV27 to TRBJ1-1; perhaps TRBD1 as D (5 bases). The germline V gene encodes CDR1 MNHEY and CDR2 SMNVEV (reference sequence). The CDR3 runs 15 residues. The V and J ends lost 6 bases and 4 bases respectively, with 18 bases between them. The CDR3 here is CASSRRGIPSTEAFF. CDR3 sequence (DNA): TGTGCCAGCAGCCGCCGGGGGATCCCTAGCACTGAAGCTTTCTTT.